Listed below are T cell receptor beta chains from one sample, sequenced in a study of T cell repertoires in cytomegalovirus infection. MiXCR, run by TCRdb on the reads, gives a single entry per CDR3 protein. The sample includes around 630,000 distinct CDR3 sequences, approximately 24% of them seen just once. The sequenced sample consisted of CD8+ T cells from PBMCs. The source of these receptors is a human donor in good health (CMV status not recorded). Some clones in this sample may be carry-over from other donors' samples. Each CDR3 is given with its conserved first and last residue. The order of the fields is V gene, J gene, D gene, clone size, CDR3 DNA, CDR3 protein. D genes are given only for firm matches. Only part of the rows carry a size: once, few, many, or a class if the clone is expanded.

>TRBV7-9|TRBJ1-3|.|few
TGTGCCAGCACCACCTCCGGCTCTGGAAACACCATATATTTT
CASTTSGSGNTIYF
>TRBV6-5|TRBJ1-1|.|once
TGTGCCAGCAGATCTCCTTTGCGCACTGAAGCTTTCTTT
CASRSPLRTEAFF
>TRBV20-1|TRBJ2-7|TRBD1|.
TGCAGTGCTAGAGACGGGACAGGGAAATCGAGGGAGTACGAGCAGTACTTC
CSARDGTGKSREYEQYF
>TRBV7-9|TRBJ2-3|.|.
TGTGCCAGCAGCCCACCGGGACAACCAAATCAGCCCCAGTATTTT
CASSPPGQPNQPQYF
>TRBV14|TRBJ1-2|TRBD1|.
TGTGCCAGCAGCCAAAGATGGACAGGGGAGGACTACACCTTC
CASSQRWTGEDYTF
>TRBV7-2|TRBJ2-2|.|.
TGTGCCAGCAGCTCTACAGGGTTCTGGGAGCTGTTTTTT
CASSSTGFWELFF
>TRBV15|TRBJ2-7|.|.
TGTGCCACCAGCAGTATAATCCAGGGAGTTACCTACGAGCAGTACTTC
CATSSIIQGVTYEQYF
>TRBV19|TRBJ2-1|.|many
TGTGCCAGTAGTATTCCGGACTGGGACAATGAGCAGTTCTTC
CASSIPDWDNEQFF
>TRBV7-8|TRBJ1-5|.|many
TGTGCCAGCAGCGAAGGGGGGCAGCCCCAGCATTTT
CASSEGGQPQHF
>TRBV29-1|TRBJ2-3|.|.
TGCAGCGCCGTGGGGGCCAGAGGAGGAGATACGCAGTATTTT
CSAVGARGGDTQYF
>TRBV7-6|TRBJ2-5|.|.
TGTGCCAGCAGCTTTCAGGGTCCGGAGACCCAGTACTTC
CASSFQGPETQYF
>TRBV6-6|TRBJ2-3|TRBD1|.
TGTGCCAGCAGTTACCCAGGGGGCGAAGCAGATACGCAGTATTTT
CASSYPGGEADTQYF
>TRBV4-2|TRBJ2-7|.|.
TGTGCCAGCAGCCAAGAAGGCGTGAGCTCCTACGAGCAGTACTTC
CASSQEGVSSYEQYF
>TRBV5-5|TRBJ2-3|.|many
TGTGCCAGCAGCTTGGTTCCAGGGGAGACAGATACGCAGTATTTT
CASSLVPGETDTQYF
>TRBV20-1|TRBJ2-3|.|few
TGCAGTGCTAGTGGTGATGCCGATACGCAGTATTTT
CSASGDADTQYF
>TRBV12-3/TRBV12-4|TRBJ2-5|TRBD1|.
TGTGCCAGCAGAAAACAGGGGCAAGAGACCCAGTACTTC
CASRKQGQETQYF
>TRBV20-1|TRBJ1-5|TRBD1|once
TGCAGTGCAACTCCGGGACAGGGTCCCATCGCGGGTCAGCCCCAGCATTTT
CSATPGQGPIAGQPQHF
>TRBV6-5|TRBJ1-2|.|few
TGTGCCAGCAGTTACAGCAGGGCCCCGGGTCACGGCTACACCTTC
CASSYSRAPGHGYTF
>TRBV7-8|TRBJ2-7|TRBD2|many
TGTGCCAGCAGCTTAGCTACTAGCGGGGGTTCCTACGAGCAGTACTTC
CASSLATSGGSYEQYF
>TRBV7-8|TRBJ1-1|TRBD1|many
TGTGCCAGCAGCTTAGTCGACAGGGCCAGGGACACTGAAGCTTTCTTT
CASSLVDRARDTEAFF
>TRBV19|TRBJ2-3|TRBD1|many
TGTGCCAGTAGTTCGACAGGGGGCCGCACAGATACGCAGTATTTT
CASSSTGGRTDTQYF
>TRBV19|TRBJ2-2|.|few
TGTGCCAGTAGTATCAGGTGGAACACCGGGGAGCTGTTTTTT
CASSIRWNTGELFF
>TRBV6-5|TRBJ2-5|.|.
TGTGCCAGCAGTTACACCTGGGGGGCCCAAGAGACCCAGTACTTC
CASSYTWGAQETQYF
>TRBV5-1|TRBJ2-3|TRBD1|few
TGCGCCAGCAGGGGACAGGGGGCGACAGATACGCAGTATTTT
CASRGQGATDTQYF
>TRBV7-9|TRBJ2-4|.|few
TGTGCCAGCAGGGGTATCGAGGGGGACATTCAGTACTTC
CASRGIEGDIQYF
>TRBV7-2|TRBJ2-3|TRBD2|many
TGTGCCAGCAGAGTACGGGGGGGCAGCACAGATACGCAGTATTTT
CASRVRGGSTDTQYF
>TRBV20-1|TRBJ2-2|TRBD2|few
TGCAGTGCTAGAGATACGGGGGGGGGTCACACCGGGGAGCTGTTTTTT
CSARDTGGGHTGELFF
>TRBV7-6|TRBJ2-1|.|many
TGTGCCAGCAGCTCCTCGTACCCTTACAATGAGCAGTTCTTC
CASSSSYPYNEQFF
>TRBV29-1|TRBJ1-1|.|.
TGCAGCTTCGAATTACTGGGGGGCGACACTGAAGCTTTCTTT
CSFELLGGDTEAFF
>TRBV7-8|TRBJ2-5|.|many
TGTGCCAGCAGCTCTCTGACAGGTGCGCCTTCCACGGAGACCCAGTACTTC
CASSSLTGAPSTETQYF
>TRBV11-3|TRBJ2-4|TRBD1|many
TGTGCCAGCAGCTTACGAGGGACAGGGGGGGACATTCAGTACTTC
CASSLRGTGGDIQYF
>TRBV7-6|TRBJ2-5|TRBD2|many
TGTGCCAGCAGCTGCCTGCGGGGGACCGTTGACCAATACCAATGTCAAGGGACCCAGTACTTC
CASSCLRGTVDQYQCQGTQYF
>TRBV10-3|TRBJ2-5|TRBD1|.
TGTGCCATCAGCCGGGACAGTCAAGAGACCCAGTACTTC
CAISRDSQETQYF
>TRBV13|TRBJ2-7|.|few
TGTGCCAGCAGTTTAGGGACAACCTACGAGCAGTACTTC
CASSLGTTYEQYF
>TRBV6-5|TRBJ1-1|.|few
TGTGCCAGCAGGGACCCATCGAACACTGAAGCTTTCTTT
CASRDPSNTEAFF
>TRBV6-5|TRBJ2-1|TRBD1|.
TGTGCCAGCAGTTACTGGGACAGGGGACACGATGAGCAGTTCTTC
CASSYWDRGHDEQFF
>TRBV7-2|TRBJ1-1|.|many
TGTGCCAGCAGCTTACGCCCGTTTGAAGCTTTCTTT
CASSLRPFEAFF
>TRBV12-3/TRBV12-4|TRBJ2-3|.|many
TGTGCCAGCAGTTTGGGACTCTTGCAGTATTTT
CASSLGLLQYF
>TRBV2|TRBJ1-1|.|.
TGTGCCACCCCGGGAGGGCTGAACACTGAAGCTTTCTTT
CATPGGLNTEAFF
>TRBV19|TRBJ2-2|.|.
TGTGCCAGTAGTATAGATCCCGGACAACCTCGATCATGGGAGCTGTTTTTT
CASSIDPGQPRSWELFF